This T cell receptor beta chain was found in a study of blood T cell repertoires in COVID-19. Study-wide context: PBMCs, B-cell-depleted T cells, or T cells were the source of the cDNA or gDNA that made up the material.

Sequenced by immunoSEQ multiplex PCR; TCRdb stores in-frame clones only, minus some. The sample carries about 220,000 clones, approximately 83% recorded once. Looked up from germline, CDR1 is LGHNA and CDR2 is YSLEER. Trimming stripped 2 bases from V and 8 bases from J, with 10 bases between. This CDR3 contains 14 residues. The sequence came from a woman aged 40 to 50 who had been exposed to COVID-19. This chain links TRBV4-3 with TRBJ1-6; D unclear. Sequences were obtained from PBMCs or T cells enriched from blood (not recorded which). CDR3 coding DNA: TGCGCCAGCAGCCAACGGCCCGGGGATTCACCCCTCCACTTT. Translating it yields CASSQRPGDSPLHF.